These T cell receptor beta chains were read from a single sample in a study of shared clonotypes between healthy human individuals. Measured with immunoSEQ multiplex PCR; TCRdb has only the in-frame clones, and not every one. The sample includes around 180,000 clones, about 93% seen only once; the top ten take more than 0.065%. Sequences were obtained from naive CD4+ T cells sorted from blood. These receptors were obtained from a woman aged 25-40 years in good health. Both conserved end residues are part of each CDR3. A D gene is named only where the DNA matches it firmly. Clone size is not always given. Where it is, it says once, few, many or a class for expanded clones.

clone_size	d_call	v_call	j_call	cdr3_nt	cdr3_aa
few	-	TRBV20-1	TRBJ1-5	TGCAGTGCTAGGGGCAATCAGCCCCAGCATTTT	CSARGNQPQHF
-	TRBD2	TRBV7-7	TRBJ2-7	TGTGCCAGCAGCTTAGGCGAGACCGGGACTAGTTCCTACGAGCAGTACTTC	CASSLGETGTSSYEQYF
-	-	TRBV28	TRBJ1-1	TGTGCCAGCAGTTCTAGCTCTCTAGGGCGGACTGAAGCTTTCTTT	CASSSSSLGRTEAFF
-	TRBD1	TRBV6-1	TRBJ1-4	TGTGCCAGCAGTAAACAGGGGGCGATTGAAAAACTGTTTTTT	CASSKQGAIEKLFF
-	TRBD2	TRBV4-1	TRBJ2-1	TGCGCCAGCAGCCAAGGAGCATCCCGCTGGGGGGGGCAGTTCTTC	CASSQGASRWGGQFF
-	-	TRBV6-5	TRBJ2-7	TGTGCCAGCAGTTACACAAAGGACTACGAGCAGTACTTC	CASSYTKDYEQYF
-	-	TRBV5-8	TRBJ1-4	TGTGCCAGCAGCTCGGATGCCCCAAGAAGGGAAAAACTGTTTTTT	CASSSDAPRREKLFF
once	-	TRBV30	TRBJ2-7	TGTGCCTGGCACCCCCCCGGGTCCATCGTCTACGAGCAGTACTTC	CAWHPPGSIVYEQYF
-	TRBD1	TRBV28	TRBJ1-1	TGTGCCAGCAGTTTGTCACAGGGGGCTAAGAACACTGAAGCTTTCTTT	CASSLSQGAKNTEAFF
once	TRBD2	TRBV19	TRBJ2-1	TGTGCCAGTAGTACCCCGGGGAGCGGGAGTCTCAATGAGCAGTTCTTC	CASSTPGSGSLNEQFF
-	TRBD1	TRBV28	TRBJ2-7	TGTGCCAGCAGCTCTACAGGGGTCGGAAACTTC	CASSSTGVGNF
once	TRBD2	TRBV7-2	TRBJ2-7	TGTGCCAGCAGTCCGGGACTAGCGGAGTACGAGCAGTACTTC	CASSPGLAEYEQYF
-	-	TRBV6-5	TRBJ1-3	TGTGCCAGCAGTTTTCGGTTCGGAAACACCATATATTTT	CASSFRFGNTIYF
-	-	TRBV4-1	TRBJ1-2	TGCGCCAGCAGCCAAGCGAACACCGGAGCCTATGGCTACACCTTC	CASSQANTGAYGYTF
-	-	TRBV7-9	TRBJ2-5	TGTGCCAGCAAACCGAGGGAGACCCAGTACTTC	CASKPRETQYF
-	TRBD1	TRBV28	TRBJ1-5	TGTGCCAGCAGTTTAAAACGGGACAGGGGTAATCAGCCCCAGCATTTT	CASSLKRDRGNQPQHF
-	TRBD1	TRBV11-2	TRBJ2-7	TGTGCCAGCACCCTACCTAGGGGGCGAGCTACGTCTTACGAGCAGTACTTC	CASTLPRGRATSYEQYF
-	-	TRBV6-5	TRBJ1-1	TGTGCCAGCAGTTACGCAAATAGGGCTACATTTGAAGCTTTCTTT	CASSYANRATFEAFF
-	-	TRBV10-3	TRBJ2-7	TGTGCCATCAGTGATCGGTACGAGCAGTACTTC	CAISDRYEQYF
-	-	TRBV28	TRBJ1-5	TGTGCCAGCAGTTTTCTGAGGGGCAGGGGCCTCAATCAGCCCCAGCATTTT	CASSFLRGRGLNQPQHF
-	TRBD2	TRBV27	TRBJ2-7	TGTGCCAGCAGTCCCAATAGCGGGGGGTCCCTCGAGCAGTACTTC	CASSPNSGGSLEQYF
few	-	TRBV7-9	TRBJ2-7	TGTGCCAGCAACTCGGACACCTCCTACGAGCAGTACTTC	CASNSDTSYEQYF
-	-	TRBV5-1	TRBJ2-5	TGCGCCAGCAGCTTGGGGGGCCAAGAGACCCAGTACTTC	CASSLGGQETQYF
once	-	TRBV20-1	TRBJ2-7	TGCAGTGCTAGGCCCTACAGCGAGCAGTACTTC	CSARPYSEQYF
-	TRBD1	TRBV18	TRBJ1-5	TGTGCCAGCTCACGAGGGACAGGGTCACCTAAGGATCAGCCCCAGCATTTT	CASSRGTGSPKDQPQHF
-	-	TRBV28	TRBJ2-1	TGTGCCAGCGTCGGGGATCCCCACAGCAATGAGCAGTTCTTC	CASVGDPHSNEQFF
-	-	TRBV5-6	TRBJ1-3	TGTGCCAGCAGCAAACGGAACTCTGGAAACACCATATATTTT	CASSKRNSGNTIYF
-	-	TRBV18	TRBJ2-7	TGTGCCAGCTCTCCAGGGGGCGGGAGAAGGTCCTACGAGCAGTACTTC	CASSPGGGRRSYEQYF
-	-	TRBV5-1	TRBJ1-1	TGCGCCAGCAGCTTGCAGGTCAGGGGAGACACTGAAGCTTTCTTT	CASSLQVRGDTEAFF
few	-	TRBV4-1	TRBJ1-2	TGCGCCAGCAGTCTGACTGGGACAAGCCCACGGGCGGGTGGCTACACCTTC	CASSLTGTSPRAGGYTF
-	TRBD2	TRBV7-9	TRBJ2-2	TGTGCCAGCAGCTTATACAAGAGCGGGAGGAACACCGGGGAGCTGTTTTTT	CASSLYKSGRNTGELFF
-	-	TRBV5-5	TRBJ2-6	TGTGCCAGCAGCTGGGGGTCCGGGAGCTCTGGGGCCAACGTCCTGACTTTC	CASSWGSGSSGANVLTF
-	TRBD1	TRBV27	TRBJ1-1	TGTGCCAGCAAACGGACAGGGGTCGGGAACACTGAAGCTTTCTTT	CASKRTGVGNTEAFF
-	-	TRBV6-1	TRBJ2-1	TGTGCCAGCATACAGGTCAACCACAATGAGCAGTTCTTC	CASIQVNHNEQFF
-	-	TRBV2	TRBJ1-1	TGTGCCAGCAGTGAGACCATAACAGGGAAAGGGACTGAAGCTTTCTTT	CASSETITGKGTEAFF
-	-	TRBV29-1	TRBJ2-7	TGCAGCGTTGGAAAACAGTCTCGGTCCTACGAGCAGTACTTC	CSVGKQSRSYEQYF
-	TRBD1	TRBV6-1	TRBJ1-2	TGTGCCAGCAGTGAATTAGGGACAGGTTACTATGGCTACACCTTC	CASSELGTGYYGYTF
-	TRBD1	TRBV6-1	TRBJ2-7	TGTGCCAGCAGTCAAGGGGGCAGGGACGAGCAGTACTTC	CASSQGGRDEQYF
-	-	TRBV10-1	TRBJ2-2	TGCGCCAGCAGTGAGTCGATGGGTCGGGGGCACACCGGGGAGCTGTTTTTT	CASSESMGRGHTGELFF
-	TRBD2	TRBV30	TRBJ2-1	TGTGCCTGGAGAGGGAAGGGGCTAGCGGGTATTGGGGAGCAGTTCTTC	CAWRGKGLAGIGEQFF
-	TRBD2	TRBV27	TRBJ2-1	TGTGCCAGCAGTTCTGAAACTAGCGGGGAGTTCTTC	CASSSETSGEFF
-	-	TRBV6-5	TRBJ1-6	TGTGCCAGCAGTAGAGCCAGGCGTGAGAATTCACCCCTCCACTTT	CASSRARRENSPLHF
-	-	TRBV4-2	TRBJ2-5	TGTGCCAGCAGCCAATATAAGTTTGGAGGGCAGTACTTC	CASSQYKFGGQYF
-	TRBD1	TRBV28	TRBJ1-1	TGTGCCAGCAGTGTAGCCGGGACAGGGCTGGCTGAAGCTTTCTTT	CASSVAGTGLAEAFF
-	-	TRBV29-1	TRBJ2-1	TGCAGCGTAACTAGAGTAATAGGCTACAATGAGCAGTTCTTC	CSVTRVIGYNEQFF
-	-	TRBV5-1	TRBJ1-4	TGCGCCAGCAGCTTGGCCCAGGGTAATGAAAAACTGTTTTTT	CASSLAQGNEKLFF
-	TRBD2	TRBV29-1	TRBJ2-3	TGCAGCGTACTGAGCGGGATTGGCACAGATACGCAGTATTTT	CSVLSGIGTDTQYF
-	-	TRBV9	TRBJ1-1	TGTGCCAGCAGCGCAGGACCGACAATGGGGAACACTGAAGCTTTCTTT	CASSAGPTMGNTEAFF
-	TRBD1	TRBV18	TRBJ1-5	TGTGCCAGCTCACCACTACAGGGGGCGCAGGATCAGCCCCAGCATTTT	CASSPLQGAQDQPQHF